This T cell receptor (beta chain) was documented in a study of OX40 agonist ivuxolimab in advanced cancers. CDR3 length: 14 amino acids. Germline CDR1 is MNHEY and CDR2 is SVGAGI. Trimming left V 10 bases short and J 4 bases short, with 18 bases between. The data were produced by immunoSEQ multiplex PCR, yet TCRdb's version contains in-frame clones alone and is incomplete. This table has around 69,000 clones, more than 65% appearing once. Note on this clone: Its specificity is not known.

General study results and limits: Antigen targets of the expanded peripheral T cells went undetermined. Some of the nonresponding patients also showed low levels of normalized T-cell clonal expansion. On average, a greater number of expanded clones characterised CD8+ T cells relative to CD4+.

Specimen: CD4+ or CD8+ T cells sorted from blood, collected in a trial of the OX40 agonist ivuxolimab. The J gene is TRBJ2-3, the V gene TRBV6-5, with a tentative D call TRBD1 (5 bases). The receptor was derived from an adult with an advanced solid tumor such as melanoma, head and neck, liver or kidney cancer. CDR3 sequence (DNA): TGTGCCACCAAACGGGTTCTGACAGCAGATACGCAGTATTTT. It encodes CATKRVLTADTQYF.